This T cell receptor (beta chain) comes out of a study of blood T cell repertoires in COVID-19. Study details: The United States, Italy and Spain were the sources of the acute and convalescent COVID-19 samples. Sample material is recorded as cDNA or gDNA derived from T cells, B-cell-depleted T cells, or PBMCs.

As handled by the study authors: Reference gene primers were amplified, and this amplification served to estimate nucleated cell counts. Here immunoSEQ multiplex PCR was the method, and the copy in TCRdb shows in-frame clones only, minus some. V and J calls and clone size are given by that table; D and trimming were obtained from the DNA. The sample gives about 330,000 clones, about 82% of which show up once; under 2% is in the top ten. This clone was detected only a few times. Input material: peripheral blood. This TCR came from a woman aged 45 to 65 with acute or convalescent COVID-19.

In DNA, the CDR3 is TGTGCCAGCAGTCACCCGGATAGGGAGGACACCGGGGAGCTGTTTTTT. It codes for CASSHPDREDTGELFF. The rearrangement uses TRBV28 and TRBJ2-2; D is perhaps TRBD2 (6 bases). The germline CDR1 and CDR2 sequences are MDHEN and SYDVKM. The V end was cut by 5 bases, the J end by 3 bases, with 16 bases between. The CDR3 length is 16 residues. The complete variable domain, with remaining parts taken from reference TRBV28 and TRBJ2-2, reads DVKVTQSSRYLVKRTGEKVFLECVQDMDHENMFWYRQDPGLGLRLIYFSYDVKMKEKGDIPEGYSVSREKKERFSLILESASTNQTSMYLCASSHPDREDTGELFFGEGSRLTVL.